This T cell receptor beta chain comes out of a study of blood T cells in healthy people across ages. Together with a sample-barcoded 5' primer, a J-beta primer mix was included in a second PCR lasting about 7 to 11 cycles. In TCRdb, the 5' RACE reads were re-called with MiXCR into one record per CDR3 protein. In the table there are around 1,900,000 distinct CDR3 sequences, about two fifths of which are singletons. Comment on this clonotype: Its antigen is as yet unknown.

The CDR3 spans 22 residues. The germline V gene encodes CDR1 LGHDT and CDR2 YNNKEL (reference sequence). With 6 bases clipped from V and 0 bases from J, the junction kept 25 bases outside the gene matches. Findings and limits, study-wide: Using unsorted PBMCs precluded a conclusive naive versus antigen-experienced comparison.

Healthy Caucasians from Russia aged about 6 to 95 served as donors. The specimen sequenced was blood. This chain connects TRBV3-1 to TRBJ2-7, with 11 bases matching TRBD2. The receptor's source is a human donor in good health. In DNA form, the CDR3 reads TGTGCCAGCAGTCTTCAGGGTCTAGCGGGGGGTCATAACGAATCGAGCTCCTACGAGCAGTACTTC. This codes for CASSLQGLAGGHNESSSYEQYF.